The 30 T cell receptor beta chains reported below all come from one sample, sequenced in a study of T cell changes during pregnancy in multiple sclerosis. Some clones are missing from TCRdb's copy, which holds only in-frame ones; the method was immunoSEQ multiplex PCR. The top ten clones hold 9% to 10% of a sample with roughly 17,000 clones, 85% to 90% of them seen once. Sequenced here: CD8+ T cells from peripheral blood mononuclear cells, sampled after pregnancy. The receptors originated from a female donor with multiple sclerosis, enrolled in a pregnancy study.

This clone came up once. The rearrangement links TRBV9 to TRBJ1-1; possible D gene TRBD1, 6 bases. Germline V gene sequence: CDR1 SGDLS, CDR2 YYNGEE. V was shortened by 4 bases and J by 4 bases, with 14 bases between the two germline ends. The CDR3 totals 14 residues. In DNA, the CDR3 is TGTGCCAGCAGCCCTCAAGGGGGTGTCACTGAAGCTTTCTTT. Protein sequence: CASSPQGGVTEAFF.

Comment on this clone: A junction end diverges from the germline sequence, so it may reflect a read error. The genes are TRBV7-8 and TRBJ1-3; 8 positions agree with TRBD1. Looked up from germline, CDR1 is SGHVS and CDR2 is FQNEAQ. This CDR3 is built from 16 residues. The CDR3 DNA reads as TGTGCCAGCAGCATAGCCCCAGGGGGCCGTGGAAACACCATATATTTT. Protein product: CASSIAPGGRGNTIYF.

This clone was observed a handful of times. J is TRBJ2-2 and V is TRBV30; 8 bases agree with TRBD1. Trimming took 4 bases from V and 3 from J; bases not matched to a gene: 16. In germline, CDR1 is GTSNPN, CDR2 SVGIG (reference sequence). The CDR3 loop spans 18 amino acids. CDR3: CAWKGYTSGGIYTGELFF. The CDR3 region has the DNA TGTGCCTGGAAAGGGTATACATCAGGGGGCATCTACACCGGGGAGCTGTTTTTT.

This clone was observed a handful of times. The CDR3 region has the DNA TGTGCCAGCAGTGAAACCCTATCTAGCCCCGGGGAGCTGTTTTTT. This gives the protein CASSETLSSPGELFF. The chain couples TRBV6-1 to TRBJ2-2, with TRBD2 as a possible D gene (5 bases). The V gene's germline CDR1 is MNHNS and CDR2 SASEGT. CDR3 length equals 15 residues. V was shortened by 2 bases and J by 6 bases, with 13 bases between the two germline ends.

The genes are TRBV11-3 and TRBJ2-7; possible D gene TRBD1, 5 bases. Deletions cut 10 bases from V and 3 bases from J, with 25 bases between. The germline gives CDR1 SGHNT, CDR2 YENEEA. The length of the CDR3 is 16 residues. The CDR3 DNA reads TGTGCCACCTCTGAAGGCGGTGGGGCAGCGAGCTACGAGCAGTACTTC. It codes for CATSEGGGAASYEQYF.

The gene calls are TRBV27 and TRBJ2-4; weak D call: TRBD2 (7 bases). Germline CDR1 is MNHEY and CDR2 is SMNVEV (reference sequence). The CDR3 is made up of 16 amino acids. Trimming left V 6 bases short and J 2 bases short, with 17 bases between. DNA of the CDR3: TGTGCCAGCAGCTCGAGGGGGGGAGTTACCAAAAACATTCAGTACTTC. Protein sequence: CASSSRGGVTKNIQYF.

This rearrangement joins TRBV12-1 to TRBJ1-1. TRBV12-1 is marked as a pseudogene. This CDR3 has 13 residues. Here the CDR3 DNA reads TGTTCTACACTGAGCCGGGGGAACACTGAAGCTTTCTTT. Its translation is CSTLSRGNTEAFF.

This chain uses TRBV6-1 with TRBJ2-7; D remains ambiguous. Looked up from germline, CDR1 is MNHNS and CDR2 is SASEGT. V was shortened by 3 bases and J by 7 bases, with 16 bases between the two germline ends. This CDR3 region has 14 residues. CDR3 region: CASSEANEPGEQYF. CDR3 nucleotide sequence: TGTGCCAGCAGTGAGGCGAATGAGCCGGGTGAGCAGTACTTC.

The J gene is TRBJ2-2, the V gene TRBV6-5, with a possible D match to TRBD2 (5 bases). Germline V gene sequence: CDR1 MNHEY, CDR2 SVGAGI. The CDR3 is made up of 15 amino acids. V was shortened by 2 bases and J by 5 bases, with 12 bases between the two germline ends. As DNA, the CDR3 is TGTGCCAGCAGTTACGAGCTAGCCCTTACCGGGGAGCTGTTTTTT. Protein: CASSYELALTGELFF.

V and J are TRBV4-1 and TRBJ2-1; 8 nucleotides match TRBD1. The trim removed 0 bases at V and 9 bases at J, leaving 4 bases unmatched. Per germline, CDR1 MGHRA and CDR2 YSYEKL. The CDR3 sequence is 14 residues long. In nucleotides, the CDR3 is TGCGCCAGCAGCCAAGAGACAGGGGTCCCTGAGCAGTTCTTC. Encoded protein: CASSQETGVPEQFF.

This CDR3 is CASRQGDYGYTF. CDR3 sequence (DNA): TGTGCCAGCAGGCAGGGGGACTATGGCTACACCTTC. The V and J genes are TRBV5-6 and TRBJ1-2, with 7 bases that match TRBD1. Germline V CDR1 and CDR2: SGHDT, YYEEEE. After removal of 5 bases from V and 3 bases from J, the junction contained 1 base not matched to a gene. The CDR3 has 12 residues.

This clone was found a few times. The chain links TRBV27 to TRBJ1-1; TRBD1 might be the D (5 bases). The V and J ends lost 2 bases and 1 base respectively, with 8 bases between them. The CDR3 extends over 14 amino acids. The germline gives CDR1 MNHEY, CDR2 SMNVEV (reference sequence). DNA of the CDR3: TGTGCCAGCAGTTTAAGGGGTTCGAACACTGAAGCTTTCTTT. Translation gives CASSLRGSNTEAFF.

The CDR3: CASSSTGRETYEQYF. CDR3 bases: TGTGCCAGCAGCTCCACCGGACGGGAAACCTACGAGCAGTACTTC. This rearrangement joins TRBV5-4 to TRBJ2-7, with D perhaps TRBD2 (5 bases). CDR3 size: 15 residues. V was cut by 3 bases and J by 2 bases, with 15 bases left in between. Per the germline V gene, CDR1 is SGHNT and CDR2 is YYREEE (reference sequence).

V usage is TRBV28 and J usage is TRBJ2-2; TRBD1 aligns across 12 bases. The CDR3 totals 22 residues. The junction had 23 bases not matched to a gene; V was cut back by 3 bases and J by 6 bases. Looked up from germline, CDR1 is MDHEN and CDR2 is SYDVKM. CDR3 loop: CASSFQSNTPEPGQGASGELFF. In DNA, the CDR3 is TGTGCCAGCAGTTTCCAATCTAACACACCTGAACCGGGACAGGGGGCATCCGGGGAGCTGTTTTTT.

This chain joins TRBV27 and TRBJ2-3; 8 bases map to TRBD1. The germline gives CDR1 MNHEY, CDR2 SMNVEV (reference sequence). Trimming cost V 8 bases and J 5 bases; bases outside gene matches: 15. This CDR3 is built from 16 residues. The CDR3 region is CASGERDRRGQDTQYF. The CDR3 DNA sequence: TGTGCCAGCGGGGAAAGGGACAGGAGGGGACAAGATACGCAGTATTTT.

This clone was counted only a few times. The chain combines TRBV6-1 with TRBJ2-7; TRBD2 might be the D (5 bases). The CDR3 contains 15 residues. CDR1 and CDR2 from the germline V gene are MNHNS and SASEGT. Trimming stripped 4 bases from V and 2 bases from J, with 15 bases between. The CDR3: CASSVSTDSAYEQYF. The CDR3 DNA follows: TGTGCCAGCAGTGTCTCGACGGACTCTGCCTACGAGCAGTACTTC.

DNA of the CDR3: TGTGCCAGCAGTGACTCTTGGCCAGGGCTTGATGGCTACACCTTC. Protein sequence: CASSDSWPGLDGYTF. The chain uses TRBV6-4 and TRBJ1-2, with D perhaps TRBD1 (5 bases). The CDR3 extends over 15 amino acids. The germline V and J ends were trimmed by 0 bases and 6 bases, with 14 bases remaining between them. The germline gives CDR1 MRHNA, CDR2 SNTAGT.

The V call is TRBV4-3, the J call TRBJ2-7; 10 bases agree with TRBD2. The V segment lost 4 bases and the J segment 4 bases; nucleotides outside the gene matches: 4. The CDR3 is 14 residues long. The germline gives CDR1 LGHNA, CDR2 YSLEER. Here the CDR3 DNA reads TGCGCCAGCAGCCTCGGACTAGCGGATTACGAGCAGTACTTC. Protein sequence: CASSLGLADYEQYF.

The chain uses TRBV27 and TRBJ1-2, with 9 bases identical to TRBD1. The CDR3 runs 12 residues. The V and J ends lost 6 bases and 7 bases, in that order; junction bases with no gene match: 3. Germline V gene sequence: CDR1 MNHEY, CDR2 SMNVEV (reference sequence). The CDR3 sequence: CASSGTGIGYTF. The CDR3 bases are TGTGCCAGCAGCGGGACAGGGATTGGCTACACCTTC.

This clone was observed a handful of times. This chain uses TRBV10-3 with TRBJ1-2; TRBD1 might be the D (6 bases). CDR1 is ENHRY and CDR2 is SYGVKD in the germline V gene. V lost 6 bases, J lost 7 bases, and 15 bases lay in between. The CDR3 length is 13 residues. The CDR3 bases are TGTGCCATCAGGCTCTCCGGGACAACTGGCTACACCTTC. It encodes CAIRLSGTTGYTF.

The J gene is TRBJ2-5, the V gene TRBV7-9, with TRBD2 matching 9 bases. The DNA end favors TRBJ2-7, so the J call may be wrong. Germline V lookup: CDR1 SEHNR, CDR2 FQNEAQ (reference sequence). This CDR3 is built from 19 residues. CDR3 nucleotides: TGTGCCAGCAGCTTACAGGGAGTAACGGCGGGAGGGAATCCCTACGAGCAGTACTTC. Protein product: CASSLQGVTAGGNPYEQYF.

The CDR3 sequence: CASSSTQNTEAFF. CDR3 nucleotide sequence: TGTGCCAGCAGCTCGACACAGAACACTGAAGCTTTCTTT. The V gene is TRBV27, the J gene TRBJ1-1; D unresolved. Per the germline V gene, CDR1 is MNHEY and CDR2 is SMNVEV (reference sequence). Trimming removed 6 bases at V and 1 base at J, with 9 bases between. The CDR3 loop spans 13 amino acids.

This clone was recorded once. The genes are TRBV21-1 and TRBJ2-1; the D call of TRBD2 is as the table states it, not checked on the DNA. TRBV21-1 is listed as a pseudogene. The CDR3 is made up of 15 amino acids. CDR3 protein: CASSLGLPSYNEQFF. Here the CDR3 DNA reads TGTGCCAGCAGCTTGGGACTACCATCCTACAATGAGCAGTTCTTC.

This chain's CDR3 is CASSLGGQTYGYTF. The CDR3 DNA sequence: TGTGCCAGCAGCTTGGGAGGACAGACCTATGGCTACACCTTC. The chain links TRBV5-4 to TRBJ1-2, with D tentatively TRBD1 (6 bases). Trimming took 0 bases from V and 4 from J, leaving 10 bases between them. The CDR3 spans 14 residues. The germline V gene encodes CDR1 SGHNT and CDR2 YYREEE (reference sequence). Using reference TRBV5-4 and TRBJ1-2 for the parts outside the CDR3, the full variable domain is ETGVTQSPTHLIKTRGQQVTLRCSSQSGHNTVSWYQQALGQGPQFIFQYYREEENGRGNFPPRFSGLQFPNYSSELNVNALELDDSALYLCASSLGGQTYGYTFGSGTRLTVV.

The V gene is TRBV5-4, the J gene TRBJ2-2, with D possibly being TRBD2 (6 bases). The CDR3 has 15 residues. The V end lost 4 bases, the J end lost 5 bases, and 15 bases lay between the germline ends. Germline assignment: CDR1 SGHNT and CDR2 YYREEE (reference sequence). CDR3 region: CASSPPWEETGELFF. The CDR3 DNA follows: TGTGCCAGCAGCCCCCCTTGGGAGGAAACCGGGGAGCTGTTTTTT. Variable domain in full (rest from reference TRBV5-4 and TRBJ2-2): ETGVTQSPTHLIKTRGQQVTLRCSSQSGHNTVSWYQQALGQGPQFIFQYYREEENGRGNFPPRFSGLQFPNYSSELNVNALELDDSALYLCASSPPWEETGELFFGEGSRLTVL.

The gene calls are TRBV4-1 and TRBJ2-7; TRBD2 matches at 11 bases. Losses at the gene ends were 0 bases for V and 4 bases for J; bases not matched to a gene: 5. Germline CDR1 is MGHRA and CDR2 is YSYEKL. The CDR3 sequence is 16 residues long. CDR3: CASSQDGASGGYEQYF. The CDR3 coding sequence is TGCGCCAGCAGCCAAGATGGGGCTAGCGGGGGGTACGAGCAGTACTTC.

The chain employs TRBV4-2 and TRBJ2-5; 12 positions agree with TRBD2. This CDR3 comprises 16 residues. With 1 base clipped from V and 4 bases from J, the junction kept 4 bases outside the gene matches. Germline V CDR1 and CDR2: LGHNA, YNFKEQ. This chain's CDR3 is CASSQVSSGGVETQYF. CDR3 bases: TGTGCCAGCAGCCAAGTTTCTAGCGGGGGGGTAGAGACCCAGTACTTC.

This chain joins TRBV4-1 and TRBJ2-1, with 7 bases matching TRBD2. CDR3 length: 14 amino acids. V was clipped by 3 bases and J by 4 bases; unmatched bases: 3. Looked up from germline, CDR1 is MGHRA and CDR2 is YSYEKL. For the CDR3, the DNA is TGCGCCAGCAGCCAGGGCGGGAGTTACAATGAGCAGTTCTTC. Translating gives CASSQGGSYNEQFF.

V usage is TRBV13 and J usage is TRBJ1-1, with a tentative D call TRBD1 (6 bases). The V end lost 5 bases, the J end lost 5 bases, and 15 bases lay between the germline ends. The germline CDR1 and CDR2 sequences are PRHDT and FYEKMQ (reference sequence). The CDR3 loop spans 14 amino acids. The DNA for the CDR3 is TGTGCCAGCAGCCCCCTGGGAGGGGGTACTGAAGCTTTCTTT. Its protein is CASSPLGGGTEAFF.

The chain has TRBV9 and TRBJ2-3, with 9 bases aligning to TRBD2. There are 16 residues in the CDR3. Germline loops: CDR1 SGDLS, CDR2 YYNGEE. V was pared by 0 bases and J by 4 bases, with 6 bases of the junction left unmatched. DNA for the CDR3: TGTGCCAGCAGCGTAGCGGGCGGGGGGGCAGCAGATACGCAGTATTTT. It translates to CASSVAGGGAADTQYF.